This T cell receptor (beta chain) derives from a study of OX40 agonist ivuxolimab in advanced cancers. The assay was immunoSEQ multiplex PCR, and TCRdb's table has in-frame clones only and misses some. The repertoire has about 35,000 clones, around 80% of them found once; the top ten carry approximately 15%. V was pared by 6 bases and J by 8 bases, with 10 bases between. This CDR3 is built from 12 residues. Germline V gene data show CDR1 as MDHEN and CDR2 as SYDVKM. There are a few counts of this clone. V gene TRBV28 combines with J gene TRBJ1-4; the D is unclear. The clonotype originates from an adult with an advanced solid tumor such as melanoma, head and neck, liver or kidney cancer. Sequencing used CD4+ or CD8+ T cells sorted from blood, obtained in a trial of the OX40 agonist ivuxolimab. CDR3 residues: CASSQWVEKLFF. The CDR3 bases are TGTGCCAGCAGCCAGTGGGTGGAAAAACTGTTTTTT. The full variable domain, its missing parts supplied by reference TRBV28 and TRBJ1-4, is DVKVTQSSRYLVKRTGEKVFLECVQDMDHENMFWYRQDPGLGLRLIYFSYDVKMKEKGDIPEGYSVSREKKERFSLILESASTNQTSMYLCASSQWVEKLFFGSGTQLSVL.